This section outlines one T cell receptor (beta chain) sequence together with its context. The antigen remains unidentified. The data were obtained in a study of PD-1 blockade in classical Hodgkin lymphoma. Findings of the study overall: Patients who responded completely had about the same baseline diversity as newly diagnosed patients.

Libraries were prepared by immunoSEQ multiplex PCR; TCRdb keeps only in-frame clonotypes and omits some of them. The sample yields 10,000 to 15,000 clones, around 80% seen once. CDR3 length: 14 amino acids. J lost 1 base, V lost 6 bases, and 0 bases had no gene match. Germline CDR1 reads MNHEY; CDR2 reads SMNVEV (reference sequence). Every patient experienced relapse after autologous stem cell transplantation, and brentuximab vedotin exposure varied. This sample comprised peripheral blood mononuclear cells (PBMCs), obtained at baseline. The gene calls are TRBV27 and TRBJ2-3, with 11 bases matching TRBD2. The receptor was derived from a human donor with classical Hodgkin lymphoma. CDR3 region: CASRTSGGTDTQYF. CDR3 sequence (DNA): TGTGCCAGCAGGACTAGCGGGGGCACAGATACGCAGTATTTT.